The next 14 T cell receptor beta chains were all read from a single sample in a study of memory CD4+ T cells and cytomegalovirus serostatus. Data came from immunoSEQ multiplex PCR; TCRdb stores just in-frame clones and leaves some out. This table has 50,000 or so clones, around 76% appearing once. The sort gate was single viable CD3+CD4+CD8-CD45RO+ cells for memory CD4+ T cells. Sequenced sample: memory CD4+ T cells from blood. Receptors originate from an adult in good health and CMV-seronegative.

The CDR3 loop is CASPPEGGTNTGELFF. CDR3 bases: TGTGCCAGCCCCCCGGAAGGGGGGACGAACACCGGGGAGCTGTTTTTT. The genes are TRBV19 and TRBJ2-2; D may match TRBD1 or TRBD2 (6 bases each). The V gene lost 9 bases and the J gene lost 0 bases, with 17 bases spanning the gap. This CDR3 region has 16 residues. Germline V gives CDR1 LNHDA, CDR2 SQIVND (reference sequence).

This chain links TRBV29-1 with TRBJ1-1, with unresolved D. This CDR3 has 14 residues. In germline, CDR1 is SQVTM, CDR2 ANQGSEA. V shed 1 base and J shed 4 bases, with 13 bases lying between them. As DNA, the CDR3 is TGCAGCGTTGAAGTTAGGCTTTCTTTCACTGAAGCTTTCTTT. Translation gives CSVEVRLSFTEAFF.

The chain recombines TRBV27 with TRBJ1-4; TRBD1 matches at 7 bases. V dropped 4 bases and J dropped 8; count of bases not matched to a gene: 7. CDR1 MNHEY and CDR2 SMNVEV come from the germline V gene (reference sequence). There are 14 residues in the CDR3. CDR3 protein: CASSWNRGREKLFF. The CDR3 nucleotides are TGTGCCAGCAGTTGGAACAGGGGACGCGAAAAACTGTTTTTT.

The V gene is TRBV6-5, the J gene TRBJ1-2, with unresolved D. Germline CDR1 and CDR2: MNHEY and SVGAGI. The CDR3 totals 16 residues. V was trimmed by 0 bases and J by 7 bases, leaving 18 bases between them. For the CDR3, the DNA is TGTGCCAGCAGTTACTCGGCAATCGGGAGATCCAGTGGCTACACCTTC. Amino acid sequence: CASSYSAIGRSSGYTF.

The chain joins TRBV7-2 to TRBJ1-1; TRBD1 agrees at 10 bases. In germline, CDR1 is SGHTA, CDR2 FQGNSA. V lost 5 bases and J lost 3; bases outside the gene matches: 6. The CDR3 has 15 residues. CDR3 sequence reads: CASSRRQGADTEAFF. The CDR3 nucleotides read TGTGCCAGCAGCCGGCGACAGGGGGCGGACACTGAAGCTTTCTTT. Variable domain in full (rest from reference TRBV7-2 and TRBJ1-1): GAGVSQSPSNKVTEKGKDVELRCDPISGHTALYWYRQSLGQGLEFLIYFQGNSAPDKSGLPSDRFSAERTGGSVSTLTIQRTQQEDSAVYLCASSRRQGADTEAFFGQGTRLTVV.

The chain links TRBV4-2 to TRBJ2-3; D remains ambiguous. CDR3 length: 14 residues. Trimming pared 1 base from V and 4 bases from J, leaving 9 bases between. CDR1 and CDR2 from the germline V gene are LGHNA and YNFKEQ. The CDR3 region is CASSQGTSADTQYF. The CDR3 region has the DNA TGTGCCAGCAGCCAAGGGACGTCGGCAGATACGCAGTATTTT.

The J gene is TRBJ1-2, the V gene TRBV30; D is unresolved. V was trimmed by 5 bases and J by 0 bases, leaving 7 bases between them. The CDR3 covers 12 residues. Germline V CDR1 and CDR2: GTSNPN, SVGIG (reference sequence). The chain's CDR3 is CAWQTPNYGYTF. In DNA, the CDR3 is TGTGCCTGGCAGACGCCTAACTATGGCTACACCTTC.

The rearrangement joins TRBV7-2 to TRBJ2-5, with D perhaps matching TRBD1 or TRBD2 (5 bases each). This CDR3 spans 16 amino acids. The germline CDR1 and CDR2 sequences are SGHTA and FQGNSA. The V and J ends lost 1 base and 2 bases respectively, with 14 bases between them. This chain's CDR3 is CASSLVLGGGQETQYF. CDR3 coding DNA: TGTGCCAGCAGCTTAGTCCTTGGGGGTGGGCAAGAGACCCAGTACTTC.

The chain links TRBV19 to TRBJ1-1, with 9 positions matching TRBD1. V dropped 4 bases and J dropped 5; count of bases not matched to a gene: 2. Germline CDR1 reads LNHDA; CDR2 reads SQIVND (reference sequence). The CDR3 length is 13 residues. The CDR3 sequence is CASSNRGRTEAFF. For the CDR3, the DNA is TGTGCCAGTAGTAACAGGGGGCGGACTGAAGCTTTCTTT.

The chain recombines TRBV14 with TRBJ1-4; D gene ambiguous. Germline V gene lookup returns CDR1 SGHDN and CDR2 FVKESK. This CDR3 comprises 14 residues. Trimming stripped 4 bases from V and 5 bases from J, with 11 bases between. CDR3 in amino acids: CASSRRLGNEKLFF. Written as DNA, the CDR3 is TGTGCCAGCAGCCGACGGTTGGGGAATGAAAAACTGTTTTTT.

This clone was picked up a small number of times. The rearrangement joins TRBV15 to TRBJ1-1; weak D call: TRBD1 (6 bases). Germline V gives CDR1 LNHNV, CDR2 YYDKDF (reference sequence). V dropped 0 bases and J dropped 5 bases, with 19 bases sitting between them. CDR3 size: 17 residues. The CDR3 sequence: CATSRDPMRGRGTEAFF. CDR3 DNA sequence: TGTGCCACCAGCAGAGACCCAATGAGGGGAAGGGGGACTGAAGCTTTCTTT.

In regard to this clone: A read error may account for a junction end that differs from germline. This chain uses TRBV7-7 with TRBJ2-3, with no clear D. Looked up from germline, CDR1 is SSHAT and CDR2 is FNYEAQ (reference sequence). This CDR3 comprises 14 residues. The CDR3 sequence is CASSFGPSTDTQYF. The CDR3 coding sequence is TGTGCTAGCAGCTTCGGCCCTAGCACAGATACGCAGTATTTT.

The CDR3 loop is CASSLGGTGGVDTQYF. The DNA for the CDR3 is TGTGCCAGCAGCTTGGGTGGGACAGGGGGCGTAGATACGCAGTATTTT. This chain links TRBV5-4 with TRBJ2-3, with 12 positions matching TRBD1. Germline-derived CDR1 and CDR2 are SGHNT and YYREEE (reference sequence). Unmatched junction bases numbered 4, after V lost 0 bases and J lost 5 bases. The CDR3 length is 16 residues.

V and J are TRBV6-1 and TRBJ2-7; possible D gene TRBD2, 6 bases. Trimming shortened V by 6 bases and J by 5 bases, and 14 bases separated the two germline ends. From germline, CDR1 is MNHNS and CDR2 SASEGT. The CDR3 consists of 13 residues. The CDR3 nucleotides are TGTGCCAGCAGCCGACTAGAAACCCACGAGCAGTACTTC. As protein: CASSRLETHEQYF.